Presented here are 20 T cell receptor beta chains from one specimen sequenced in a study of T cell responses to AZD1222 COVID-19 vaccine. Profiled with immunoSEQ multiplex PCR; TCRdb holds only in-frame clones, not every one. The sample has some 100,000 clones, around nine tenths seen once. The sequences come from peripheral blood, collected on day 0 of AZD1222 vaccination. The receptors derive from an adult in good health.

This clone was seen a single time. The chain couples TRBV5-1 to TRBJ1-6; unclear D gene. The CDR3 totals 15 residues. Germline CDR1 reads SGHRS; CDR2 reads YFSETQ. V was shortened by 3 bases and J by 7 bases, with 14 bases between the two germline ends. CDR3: CASSWGVSGNSPLHF. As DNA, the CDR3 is TGCGCCAGCAGCTGGGGAGTCTCCGGCAATTCACCCCTCCACTTT.

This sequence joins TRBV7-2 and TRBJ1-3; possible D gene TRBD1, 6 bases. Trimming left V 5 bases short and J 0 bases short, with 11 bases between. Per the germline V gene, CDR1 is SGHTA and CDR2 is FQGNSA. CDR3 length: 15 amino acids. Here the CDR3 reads CASSPQGTSGNTIYF. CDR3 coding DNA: TGTGCCAGCAGCCCTCAGGGGACCTCTGGAAACACCATATATTTT.

The CDR3 DNA is TGTGCCAGCAGTGAAGAGGTTCATACAGATTTAAACACTGAAGCTTTCTTT. It is translated as CASSEEVHTDLNTEAFF. The chain joins TRBV2 to TRBJ1-1; D gene unclear. The CDR3 contains 17 residues. Germline CDR1 SNHLY, CDR2 FYNNEI. V lost 1 base and J 2 bases, leaving 17 bases between the germline ends. Full variable domain (remainder filled in from reference TRBV2 and TRBJ1-1): EPEVTQTPSHQVTQMGQEVILRCVPISNHLYFYWYRQILGQKVEFLVSFYNNEISEKSEIFDDQFSVERPDGSNFTLKIRSTKLEDSAMYFCASSEEVHTDLNTEAFFGQGTRLTVV.

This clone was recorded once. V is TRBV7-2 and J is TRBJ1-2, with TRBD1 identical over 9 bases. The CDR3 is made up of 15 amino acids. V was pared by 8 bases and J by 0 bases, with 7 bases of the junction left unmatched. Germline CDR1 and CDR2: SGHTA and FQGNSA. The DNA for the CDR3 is TGTGCCAGCCGGGGACAGGGCCTTTCTAACTATGGCTACACCTTC. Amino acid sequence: CASRGQGLSNYGYTF. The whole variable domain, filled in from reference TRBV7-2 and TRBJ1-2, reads GAGVSQSPSNKVTEKGKDVELRCDPISGHTALYWYRQSLGQGLEFLIYFQGNSAPDKSGLPSDRFSAERTGGSVSTLTIQRTQQEDSAVYLCASRGQGLSNYGYTFGSGTRLTVV.

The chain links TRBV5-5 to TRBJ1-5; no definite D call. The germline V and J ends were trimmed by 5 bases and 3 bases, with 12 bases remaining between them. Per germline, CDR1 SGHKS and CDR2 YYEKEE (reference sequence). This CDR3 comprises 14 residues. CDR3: CASSDLRDNQPQHF. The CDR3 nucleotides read TGTGCCAGCAGTGATTTAAGGGACAATCAGCCCCAGCATTTT.

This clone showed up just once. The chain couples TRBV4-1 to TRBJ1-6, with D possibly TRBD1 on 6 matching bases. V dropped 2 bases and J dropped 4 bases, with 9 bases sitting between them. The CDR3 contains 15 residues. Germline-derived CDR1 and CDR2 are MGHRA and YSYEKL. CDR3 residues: CASSQSGQYNSPLHF. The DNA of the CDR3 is TGCGCCAGCAGCCAATCGGGACAATATAATTCACCCCTCCACTTT.

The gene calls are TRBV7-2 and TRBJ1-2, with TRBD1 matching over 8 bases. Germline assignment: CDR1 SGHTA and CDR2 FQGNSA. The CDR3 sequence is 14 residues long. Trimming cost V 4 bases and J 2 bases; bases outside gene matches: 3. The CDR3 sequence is CASSSWDRNYGYTF. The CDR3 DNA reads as TGTGCCAGCAGCTCGTGGGACAGGAACTATGGCTACACCTTC.

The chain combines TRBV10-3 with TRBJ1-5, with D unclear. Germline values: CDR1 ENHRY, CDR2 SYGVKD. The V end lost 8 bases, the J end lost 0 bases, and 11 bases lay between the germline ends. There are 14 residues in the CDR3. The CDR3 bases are TGTGCCATCGCTTCCGATAATAGCAATCAGCCCCAGCATTTT. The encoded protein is CAIASDNSNQPQHF.

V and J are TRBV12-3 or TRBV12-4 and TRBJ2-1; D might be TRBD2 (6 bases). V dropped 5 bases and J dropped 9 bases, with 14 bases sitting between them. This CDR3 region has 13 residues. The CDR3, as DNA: TGTGCCAGCAGTACCGGGACTTTAAGTGAGCAGTTCTTC. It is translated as CASSTGTLSEQFF.

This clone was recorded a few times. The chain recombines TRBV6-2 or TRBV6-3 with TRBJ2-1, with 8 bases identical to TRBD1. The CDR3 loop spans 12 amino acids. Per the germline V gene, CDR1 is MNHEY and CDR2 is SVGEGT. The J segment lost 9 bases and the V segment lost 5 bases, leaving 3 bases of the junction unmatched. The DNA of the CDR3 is TGTGCCAGCAGTCACCAGGGGGCTGAGCAGTTCTTC. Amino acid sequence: CASSHQGAEQFF.

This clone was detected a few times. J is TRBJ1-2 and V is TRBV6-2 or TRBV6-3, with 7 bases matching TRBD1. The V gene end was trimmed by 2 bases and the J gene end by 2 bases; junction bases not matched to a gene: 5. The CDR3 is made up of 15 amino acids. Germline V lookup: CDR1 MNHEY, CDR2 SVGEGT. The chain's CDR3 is CASSYAGQQNYGYTF. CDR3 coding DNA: TGTGCCAGCAGTTACGCGGGACAGCAGAACTATGGCTACACCTTC.

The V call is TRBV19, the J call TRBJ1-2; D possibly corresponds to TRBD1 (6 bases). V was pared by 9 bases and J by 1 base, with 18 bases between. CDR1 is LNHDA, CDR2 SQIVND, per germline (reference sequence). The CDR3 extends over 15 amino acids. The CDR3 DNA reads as TGTGCCAGCAGCATGGGGGGCTGGCTTAACTATGGCTACACCTTC. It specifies CASSMGGWLNYGYTF.

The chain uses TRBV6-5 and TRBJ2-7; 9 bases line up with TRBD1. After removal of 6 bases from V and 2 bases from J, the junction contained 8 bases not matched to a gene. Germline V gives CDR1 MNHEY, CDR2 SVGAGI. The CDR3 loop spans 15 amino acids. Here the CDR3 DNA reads TGTGCCAGCAGGACGGACAGGGGATCAGCCTACGAGCAGTACTTC. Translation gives CASRTDRGSAYEQYF.

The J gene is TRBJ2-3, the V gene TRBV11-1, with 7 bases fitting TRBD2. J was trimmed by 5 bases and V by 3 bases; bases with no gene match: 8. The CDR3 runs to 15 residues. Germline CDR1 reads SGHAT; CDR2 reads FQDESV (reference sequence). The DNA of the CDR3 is TGTGCCAGCAGCTTCAGCGGGGTGGTTAGAGATACGCAGTATTTT. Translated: CASSFSGVVRDTQYF.

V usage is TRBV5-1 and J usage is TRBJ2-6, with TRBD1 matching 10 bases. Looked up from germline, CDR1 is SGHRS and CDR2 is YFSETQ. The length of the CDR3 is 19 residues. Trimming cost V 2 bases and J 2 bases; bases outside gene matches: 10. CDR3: CASSLTPPGQGTGANVLTF. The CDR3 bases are TGCGCCAGCAGCTTAACTCCTCCGGGACAGGGGACTGGGGCCAACGTCCTGACTTTC.

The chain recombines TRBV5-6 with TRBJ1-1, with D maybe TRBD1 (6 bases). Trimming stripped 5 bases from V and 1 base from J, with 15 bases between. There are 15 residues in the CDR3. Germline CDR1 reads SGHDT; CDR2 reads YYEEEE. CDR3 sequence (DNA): TGTGCCAGCAGAGGGCAGACAGGTTGGAACACTGAAGCTTTCTTT. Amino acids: CASRGQTGWNTEAFF.

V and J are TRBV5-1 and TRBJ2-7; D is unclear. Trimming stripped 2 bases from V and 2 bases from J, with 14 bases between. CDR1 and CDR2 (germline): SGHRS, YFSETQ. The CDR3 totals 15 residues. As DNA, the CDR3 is TGCGCCAGCAGCTTACGTGGCAGTCGCACCTACGAGCAGTACTTC. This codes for CASSLRGSRTYEQYF.

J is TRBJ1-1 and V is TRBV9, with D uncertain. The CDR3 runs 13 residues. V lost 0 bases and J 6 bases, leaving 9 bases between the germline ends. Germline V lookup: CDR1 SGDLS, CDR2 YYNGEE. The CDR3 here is CASSVEGRSEAFF. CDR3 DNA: TGTGCCAGCAGCGTAGAGGGAAGGTCTGAAGCTTTCTTT.

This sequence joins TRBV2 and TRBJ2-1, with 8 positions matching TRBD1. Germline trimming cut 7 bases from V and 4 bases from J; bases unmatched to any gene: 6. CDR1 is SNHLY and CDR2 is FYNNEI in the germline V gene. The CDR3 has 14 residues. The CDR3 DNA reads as TGTGCCAGCAAACGGACAGGGTTGTACAATGAGCAGTTCTTC. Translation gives CASKRTGLYNEQFF.

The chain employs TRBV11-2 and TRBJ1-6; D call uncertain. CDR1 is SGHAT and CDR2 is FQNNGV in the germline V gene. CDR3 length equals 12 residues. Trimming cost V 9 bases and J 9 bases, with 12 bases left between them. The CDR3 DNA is TGTGCCAGTCGGGGAGCCGGTTCACCCCTCCACTTT. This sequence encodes CASRGAGSPLHF.